This is a list of T cell receptor beta chains from one sample in a study of vaccination effects on CD4 cells after COVID-19. Profiling relied on immunoSEQ multiplex PCR, and the TCRdb table lists in-frame clones only, not all of them. The sample has roughly 27,000 clones; 83% are singletons. These receptors lack a known antigen. The sample in question was CD4+ T cells from PBMCs cultured with HCoV-NL63 spike peptides, obtained after COVID-19 vaccination. Receptors originate from a human donor who received a COVID-19 vaccine. Some clones in this sample may be carry-over from other donors' samples. Both conserved end residues are part of each CDR3. The D gene is left open where the match is weak. Some rows mark clone size as missing; the rest say once, few, many or name a class of expanded clone.

abundance: -; d_gene: -; v_gene: TRBV24-1; j_gene: TRBJ2-3; CDR3aa: CATSDSPGRPDTQYF; CDR3nt: TGTGCCACCAGTGACTCACCGGGACGCCCAGATACGCAGTATTTT
abundance: -; d_gene: -; v_gene: TRBV9; j_gene: TRBJ2-5; CDR3aa: CASSVGEGFMETQYF; CDR3nt: TGTGCCAGCAGCGTAGGAGAGGGGTTTATGGAGACCCAGTACTTC
abundance: -; d_gene: -; v_gene: TRBV24-1; j_gene: TRBJ2-3; CDR3aa: CATSDFPSSVSQYF; CDR3nt: TGTGCCACCAGTGATTTTCCTAGTTCCGTGTCGCAGTATTTT
abundance: -; d_gene: -; v_gene: TRBV19; j_gene: TRBJ1-1; CDR3aa: CASSIARGNTEAFF; CDR3nt: TGTGCCAGTAGTATAGCCAGGGGGAACACTGAAGCTTTCTTT
abundance: -; d_gene: -; v_gene: TRBV15; j_gene: TRBJ2-5; CDR3aa: CATSRDKSQETQYF; CDR3nt: TGTGCCACCAGCAGAGATAAGAGCCAAGAGACCCAGTACTTC
abundance: -; d_gene: -; v_gene: TRBV7-2; j_gene: TRBJ2-5; CDR3aa: CASSFAREETQYF; CDR3nt: TGTGCCAGCAGCTTCGCCAGGGAAGAGACCCAGTACTTC
abundance: few; d_gene: -; v_gene: TRBV21-1; j_gene: TRBJ1-6; CDR3aa: CASSKAKITWGGPLHF; CDR3nt: TGTGCCAGCAGCAAAGCGAAAATAACGTGGGGGGGACCCCTCCACTTT
abundance: -; d_gene: -; v_gene: TRBV6-1; j_gene: TRBJ1-5; CDR3aa: CASSEGGGNQPQHF; CDR3nt: TGTGCCAGCAGTGAGGGAGGGGGCAATCAGCCCCAGCATTTT
abundance: -; d_gene: TRBD1; v_gene: TRBV5-5; j_gene: TRBJ1-4; CDR3aa: CASSLYRGNGEKLFF; CDR3nt: TGTGCCAGCAGCTTATACAGGGGCAATGGTGAAAAACTGTTTTTT
abundance: -; d_gene: -; v_gene: TRBV28; j_gene: TRBJ1-2; CDR3aa: CASSLARINYGYTF; CDR3nt: TGTGCCAGCAGTTTAGCGCGTATCAACTATGGCTACACCTTC
abundance: -; d_gene: TRBD2; v_gene: TRBV5-1; j_gene: TRBJ2-3; CDR3aa: CASSLVLAVASTDTQYF; CDR3nt: TGCGCCAGCAGCTTGGTACTAGCGGTGGCTAGCACAGATACGCAGTATTTT
abundance: -; d_gene: -; v_gene: TRBV18; j_gene: TRBJ1-2; CDR3aa: CASSPSRTDYGYTF; CDR3nt: TGTGCCAGCTCACCTTCCAGGACAGACTATGGCTACACCTTC
abundance: -; d_gene: -; v_gene: TRBV2; j_gene: TRBJ2-1; CDR3aa: CASNPYNEQFF; CDR3nt: TGTGCCAGCAATCCCTACAATGAGCAGTTCTTC
abundance: once; d_gene: -; v_gene: TRBV27; j_gene: TRBJ1-2; CDR3aa: CASSLSGNYGYTF; CDR3nt: TGTGCCAGCAGTTTATCAGGGAACTATGGCTACACCTTC
abundance: -; d_gene: -; v_gene: TRBV11-2; j_gene: TRBJ1-5; CDR3aa: CASSRGDTSNQPQHF; CDR3nt: TGTGCCAGCAGCCGCGGAGACACTAGCAATCAGCCCCAGCATTTT
abundance: -; d_gene: -; v_gene: TRBV19; j_gene: TRBJ1-2; CDR3aa: CASSRGSANYGYTF; CDR3nt: TGTGCCAGTAGTAGAGGATCAGCTAACTATGGCTACACCTTC
abundance: -; d_gene: -; v_gene: TRBV24-1; j_gene: TRBJ1-5; CDR3aa: CATSQGKGNQPQHF; CDR3nt: TGTGCCACCAGCCAGGGGAAAGGCAATCAGCCCCAGCATTTT
abundance: -; d_gene: TRBD1; v_gene: TRBV30; j_gene: TRBJ2-1; CDR3aa: CAFHSGTGGYWSYNEQFF; CDR3nt: TGTGCCTTTCATTCCGGGACAGGGGGATATTGGTCCTACAATGAGCAGTTCTTC
abundance: -; d_gene: TRBD2; v_gene: TRBV5-6; j_gene: TRBJ2-2; CDR3aa: CASSWVASGGNTGELFF; CDR3nt: TGTGCCAGCAGCTGGGTGGCTAGCGGGGGGAACACCGGGGAGCTGTTTTTT
abundance: -; d_gene: -; v_gene: TRBV19; j_gene: TRBJ1-5; CDR3aa: CASRSTVSNQPQHF; CDR3nt: TGTGCCAGTAGATCGACAGTTAGCAATCAGCCCCAGCATTTT
abundance: -; d_gene: -; v_gene: TRBV15; j_gene: TRBJ1-5; CDR3aa: CATSRSGSANQPQHF; CDR3nt: TGTGCCACCAGTAGGAGCGGCTCAGCTAATCAGCCCCAGCATTTT
abundance: -; d_gene: TRBD1; v_gene: TRBV6-5; j_gene: TRBJ1-1; CDR3aa: CASRSGTGNTEAFF; CDR3nt: TGTGCCAGCAGATCCGGGACAGGGAACACTGAAGCTTTCTTT
abundance: -; d_gene: -; v_gene: TRBV6-4; j_gene: TRBJ1-4; CDR3aa: CASSDAHRVLNEKLFF; CDR3nt: TGTGCCAGCAGTGACGCCCACAGGGTCCTTAATGAAAAACTGTTTTTT
abundance: -; d_gene: -; v_gene: TRBV6-4; j_gene: TRBJ1-2; CDR3aa: CASSDGSTGNGYTF; CDR3nt: TGTGCCAGCAGTGACGGATCTACAGGGAATGGCTACACCTTC
abundance: -; d_gene: -; v_gene: TRBV7-8; j_gene: TRBJ1-6; CDR3aa: CASSFSLRGNSPLHF; CDR3nt: TGTGCCAGCAGCTTCTCCCTCAGGGGTAATTCACCCCTCCACTTT
abundance: -; d_gene: TRBD1; v_gene: TRBV5-1; j_gene: TRBJ1-2; CDR3aa: CASSLQGAPTQYGYTF; CDR3nt: TGCGCCAGCAGCTTACAGGGGGCGCCTACTCAGTATGGCTACACCTTC
abundance: once; d_gene: TRBD1; v_gene: TRBV28; j_gene: TRBJ2-1; CDR3aa: CASSRSTGLGSLDNEQFF; CDR3nt: TGTGCCAGCAGTCGCTCGACAGGGTTGGGCTCACTTGACAATGAGCAGTTCTTC
abundance: -; d_gene: TRBD1; v_gene: TRBV19; j_gene: TRBJ1-5; CDR3aa: CASSNLGQGVVQPQHF; CDR3nt: TGTGCCAGTAGTAACCTGGGACAGGGAGTAGTTCAGCCCCAGCATTTT
abundance: few; d_gene: -; v_gene: TRBV30; j_gene: TRBJ1-2; CDR3aa: CAWTPANYGYTF; CDR3nt: TGTGCCTGGACGCCAGCTAACTATGGCTACACCTTC
abundance: -; d_gene: -; v_gene: TRBV7-9; j_gene: TRBJ1-1; CDR3aa: CASSTGSNTEAFF; CDR3nt: TGTGCCAGCAGTACAGGGAGCAACACTGAAGCTTTCTTT
abundance: -; d_gene: -; v_gene: TRBV6-5; j_gene: TRBJ1-5; CDR3aa: CASSPETGLNQPQHF; CDR3nt: TGTGCCAGCAGTCCTGAGACAGGTCTCAATCAGCCCCAGCATTTT
abundance: -; d_gene: TRBD1; v_gene: TRBV5-1; j_gene: TRBJ2-3; CDR3aa: CASSVRQGAPDTQYF; CDR3nt: TGCGCCAGCAGCGTACGACAGGGGGCCCCAGATACGCAGTATTTT
abundance: -; d_gene: -; v_gene: TRBV7-8; j_gene: TRBJ2-5; CDR3aa: CASSLLLETQYF; CDR3nt: TGTGCCAGCAGCTTGTTATTGGAGACCCAGTACTTC
abundance: -; d_gene: TRBD1; v_gene: TRBV5-1; j_gene: TRBJ2-1; CDR3aa: CASSSSTGDNEQFF; CDR3nt: TGCGCCAGCAGCTCGTCAACAGGGGACAATGAGCAGTTCTTC
abundance: -; d_gene: -; v_gene: TRBV2; j_gene: TRBJ1-1; CDR3aa: CASSESRVTEAFF; CDR3nt: TGTGCCAGCAGTGAAAGTCGGGTAACTGAAGCTTTCTTT
abundance: -; d_gene: -; v_gene: TRBV5-1; j_gene: TRBJ2-1; CDR3aa: CASSSATGPNEQFF; CDR3nt: TGCGCCAGCAGCTCCGCCACAGGACCCAATGAGCAGTTCTTC
abundance: -; d_gene: TRBD1; v_gene: TRBV4-2; j_gene: TRBJ2-4; CDR3aa: CASSQDLLGDRQGNIQYF; CDR3nt: TGTGCCAGCAGCCAAGATCTTTTAGGGGACAGACAAGGAAACATTCAGTACTTC
abundance: -; d_gene: -; v_gene: TRBV19; j_gene: TRBJ2-3; CDR3aa: CASSEGGPNTQYF; CDR3nt: TGTGCCAGTAGCGAGGGGGGTCCTAATACGCAGTATTTT
abundance: -; d_gene: TRBD2; v_gene: TRBV3-1/TRBV3-2; j_gene: TRBJ2-5; CDR3aa: CASSYGTTGTQYF; CDR3nt: TGTGCCAGCAGCTATGGGACTACTGGGACCCAGTACTTC
abundance: -; d_gene: -; v_gene: TRBV5-1; j_gene: TRBJ1-1; CDR3aa: CASSFDTVSPEAFF; CDR3nt: TGCGCCAGCAGCTTCGACACGGTGAGCCCTGAAGCTTTCTTT
abundance: -; d_gene: -; v_gene: TRBV6-6; j_gene: TRBJ1-3; CDR3aa: CASSSTNRAGNTIYF; CDR3nt: TGTGCCAGCAGTTCCACCAACAGGGCTGGAAACACCATATATTTT
abundance: -; d_gene: -; v_gene: TRBV27; j_gene: TRBJ1-3; CDR3aa: CASSPGRGGNTIYF; CDR3nt: TGTGCCAGCAGCCCTGGGAGAGGTGGAAACACCATATATTTT
abundance: -; d_gene: TRBD1; v_gene: TRBV11-2; j_gene: TRBJ2-1; CDR3aa: CASSLDRGIYNEQFF; CDR3nt: TGTGCCAGCAGCTTGGACAGGGGAATTTACAATGAGCAGTTCTTC
abundance: -; d_gene: -; v_gene: TRBV5-1; j_gene: TRBJ2-3; CDR3aa: CASSTRPGSDSLNTQYF; CDR3nt: TGCGCCAGCAGCACCCGCCCGGGATCGGACTCCTTGAATACGCAGTATTTT
abundance: -; d_gene: -; v_gene: TRBV2; j_gene: TRBJ2-4; CDR3aa: CASSESEDDIQYF; CDR3nt: TGTGCCAGCAGTGAGTCGGAGGACGACATTCAGTACTTC
abundance: few; d_gene: -; v_gene: TRBV9; j_gene: TRBJ1-2; CDR3aa: CASSVDVRGGYGYTF; CDR3nt: TGTGCCAGCAGCGTAGACGTCAGAGGAGGGTATGGCTACACCTTC
abundance: -; d_gene: -; v_gene: TRBV5-1; j_gene: TRBJ2-1; CDR3aa: CASSLQGTGNEQFF; CDR3nt: TGCGCCAGCAGCCTGCAGGGGACCGGCAATGAGCAGTTCTTC
abundance: -; d_gene: TRBD2; v_gene: TRBV4-3; j_gene: TRBJ2-5; CDR3aa: CASSRTSGGQETQYF; CDR3nt: TGCGCCAGCAGCCGGACTAGCGGGGGGCAAGAGACCCAGTACTTC
abundance: -; d_gene: TRBD2; v_gene: TRBV6-1; j_gene: TRBJ2-2; CDR3aa: CASSEQAGGNTGELFF; CDR3nt: TGTGCCAGCAGTGAACAAGCGGGGGGCAACACCGGGGAGCTGTTTTTT
abundance: -; d_gene: -; v_gene: TRBV2; j_gene: TRBJ1-5; CDR3aa: CASSETGGSNQPQHF; CDR3nt: TGTGCCAGCAGTGAAACCGGAGGTAGCAATCAGCCCCAGCATTTT
abundance: -; d_gene: TRBD1; v_gene: TRBV5-1; j_gene: TRBJ2-2; CDR3aa: CASSSLGQENTGELFF; CDR3nt: TGCGCCAGCAGCTCCTTGGGACAGGAAAATACCGGGGAGCTGTTTTTT
abundance: -; d_gene: -; v_gene: TRBV2; j_gene: TRBJ2-2; CDR3aa: CASSEEGVNTGELFF; CDR3nt: TGTGCCAGCTCCGAGGAGGGGGTGAACACCGGGGAGCTGTTTTTT
abundance: -; d_gene: TRBD1; v_gene: TRBV6-5; j_gene: TRBJ1-1; CDR3aa: CASSRDRDTEAFF; CDR3nt: TGTGCCAGCAGCCGGGACAGGGACACTGAAGCTTTCTTT
abundance: once; d_gene: -; v_gene: TRBV6-5; j_gene: TRBJ1-1; CDR3aa: CASSYSFTGGTEAFF; CDR3nt: TGTGCCAGCAGTTACTCGTTCACGGGAGGCACTGAAGCTTTCTTT